These 2 T cell receptor beta chains were sequenced from one sample in a study of shared clonotypes between healthy human individuals. TCRdb's table, derived via immunoSEQ multiplex PCR, lists solely in-frame clones and lacks some. The sample has fewer than 3 million clones, about nine tenths seen once. Material: naive CD4+ T cells from PBMCs. Subset in this sample: CD45RA+ positively selected. Source of these receptors: a man between 18 and 35 years old in good health. Some clones in this sample may be carry-over from other donors' samples.

V is TRBV28 and J is TRBJ2-3; 13 bases are a match to TRBD2. Germline loops: CDR1 MDHEN, CDR2 SYDVKM. The V gene end was trimmed by 4 bases and the J gene end by 4 bases; junction bases not matched to a gene: 17. This CDR3 contains 20 residues. The CDR3 here is CASSYRSRGRTSGRADTQYF. In DNA, the CDR3 is TGTGCCAGCAGTTACCGGAGTAGGGGGCGGACTAGCGGGAGAGCAGATACGCAGTATTTT.

J is TRBJ2-7 and V is TRBV18; D perhaps matches TRBD1 (7 bases). The germline V gene has CDR1 KGHSH and CDR2 LQKENI. The CDR3 contains 14 residues. Trimming left V 3 bases short and J 6 bases short, with 15 bases between. The CDR3 DNA follows: TGTGCCAGCTCACCGACTACAGGGGAGGCCGAGCAGTACTTC. It yields the protein CASSPTTGEAEQYF.